Below, 17 T cell receptor beta chains from the same sample are listed, as sequenced in a study of graft-versus-host responses after intestinal transplantation. Using immunoSEQ multiplex PCR, the repertoire was profiled, and TCRdb retains in-frame clones only, with some absent. The data show tens of thousands of clones, 75% to 95% seen once. Their target antigens are unknown. This sample comprised unstimulated CD4+ T cells sorted from spleen or lymph node cells, obtained before intestinal transplant. These receptors were taken from a human donor who received an intestinal transplant.

The chain uses TRBV7-9 and TRBJ2-2, with TRBD2 as a possible D gene (5 bases). The V end was cut by 3 bases, the J end by 3 bases, with 8 bases between. This CDR3 region has 14 residues. CDR1 SEHNR and CDR2 FQNEAQ come from the germline V gene (reference sequence). The CDR3 loop is CASSFGVDTGELFF. The CDR3 nucleotides read TGTGCCAGCAGCTTCGGGGTGGACACCGGGGAGCTGTTTTTT.

V usage is TRBV7-9 and J usage is TRBJ1-1; maybe TRBD1 (5 bases). The CDR3 sequence is 15 residues long. Per the germline V gene, CDR1 is SEHNR and CDR2 is FQNEAQ (reference sequence). The V end was cut by 1 base, the J end by 6 bases, with 15 bases between. CDR3 nucleotides: TGTGCCAGCAGCTTAGAGGGTGTTAGGGGATCTGAAGCTTTCTTT. Its protein is CASSLEGVRGSEAFF.

J is TRBJ2-5 and V is TRBV21-1; the table names TRBD1, a call not compared with the DNA. TRBV21-1 is an annotated pseudogene. The CDR3 contains 16 residues. Here the CDR3 reads CASSKERQADEETQYF. In DNA form, the CDR3 reads TGTGCCAGCAGCAAAGAAAGGCAGGCCGACGAAGAGACCCAGTACTTC.

The chain carries TRBV19 and TRBJ2-5; perhaps TRBD1 as D (5 bases). Germline CDR1 reads LNHDA; CDR2 reads SQIVND (reference sequence). With 4 bases removed from V and 2 bases from J, the gap between germline ends came to 11 bases. CDR3 size: 14 residues. The CDR3 nucleotides are TGTGCCAGTAGTAAAACAGGAATGCAAGAGACCCAGTACTTC. Its translation: CASSKTGMQETQYF.

This chain uses TRBV11-3 with TRBJ2-7; D possibly corresponds to TRBD1 (6 bases). The CDR3 length is 12 residues. The V end lost 5 bases, the J end lost 4 bases, and 9 bases lay between the germline ends. The germline CDR1 and CDR2 sequences are SGHNT and YENEEA. CDR3 in amino acids: CASSPGAYEQYF. CDR3 nucleotides: TGTGCCAGCAGCCCAGGGGCATACGAGCAGTACTTC.

V and J are TRBV14 and TRBJ2-7, with D possibly matching TRBD2 (6 bases). Trimming removed 1 base from V and 5 bases from J, with 12 bases in between. The CDR3 loop spans 14 amino acids. The germline gives CDR1 SGHDN, CDR2 FVKESK. CDR3: CASSQVRRGDEQYF. The CDR3 DNA reads TGTGCCAGCAGCCAAGTTAGGCGGGGAGACGAGCAGTACTTC.

The count of this clone is one. The chain joins TRBV7-9 to TRBJ1-2, with TRBD1 matching over 7 bases. Per the germline V gene, CDR1 is SEHNR and CDR2 is FQNEAQ (reference sequence). The trim removed 5 bases at V and 4 bases at J, leaving 10 bases unmatched. The CDR3 consists of 15 residues. The CDR3 region has the DNA TGTGCCAGCAGCCACGAACAGGGGTCCCGCTATGGCTACACCTTC. Translated, it gives CASSHEQGSRYGYTF.

This chain uses TRBV7-2 with TRBJ1-6; D possibly corresponds to TRBD1 (5 bases). Deletions cut 1 base from V and 4 bases from J, with 5 bases between. The germline gives CDR1 SGHTA, CDR2 FQGNSA. There are 14 residues in the CDR3. CDR3 coding DNA: TGTGCCAGCAGCTTAGGGACATATAATTCACCCCTCCACTTT. Protein: CASSLGTYNSPLHF.

J is TRBJ2-5 and V is TRBV10-1; no clear D gene. CDR3 length equals 13 residues. Germline V CDR1 and CDR2: WNHNN, SYGVQD (reference sequence). V was pared by 4 bases and J by 2 bases, with 8 bases between. Here the CDR3 reads CASSAARQETQYF. The CDR3 nucleotides read TGCGCCAGCAGTGCGGCGAGGCAAGAGACCCAGTACTTC.

The chain combines TRBV10-2 with TRBJ2-3; tentative D call: TRBD2 (6 bases). V shed 3 bases and J shed 1 base, with 14 bases lying between them. The CDR3 is made up of 16 amino acids. Germline V gene lookup returns CDR1 WSHSY and CDR2 SAAADI. This CDR3 is CASSESGGVGTDTQYF. CDR3 DNA sequence: TGCGCCAGCAGTGAATCTGGCGGGGTGGGCACAGATACGCAGTATTTT.

This clone was observed once. The chain carries TRBV11-2 and TRBJ1-6, with a weak D call TRBD1 (5 bases). From germline, CDR1 is SGHAT and CDR2 FQNNGV. The CDR3 is made up of 16 amino acids. Deletions cut 3 bases from V and 5 bases from J, with 14 bases between. The CDR3 DNA sequence: TGTGCCAGCAGCTTGGGGCCTTACCGAAATAATTCACCCCTCCACTTT. It specifies CASSLGPYRNNSPLHF. The full variable domain, in which reference TRBV11-2 and TRBJ1-6 provide the parts outside the CDR3, is EAGVAQSPRYKIIEKRQSVAFWCNPISGHATLYWYQQILGQGPKLLIQFQNNGVVDDSQLPKDRFSAERLKGVDSTLKIQPAKLEDSAVYLCASSLGPYRNNSPLHFGNGTRLTVT.

The chain carries TRBV5-6 and TRBJ2-3, with D perhaps matching TRBD1 (6 bases). Germline-derived CDR1 and CDR2 are SGHDT and YYEEEE. The CDR3 is made up of 18 amino acids. V lost 6 bases and J 4 bases, leaving 27 bases between the germline ends. CDR3 nucleotides: TGTGCCAGCAATAGGGACATTCGGGCCCAGATTTACTCAGATACGCAGTATTTT. Its translation is CASNRDIRAQIYSDTQYF.

The gene calls are TRBV7-2 and TRBJ2-5; TRBD2 matches at 10 bases. V dropped 1 base and J dropped 4; count of bases not matched to a gene: 3. The CDR3 runs 15 residues. Germline-derived CDR1 and CDR2 are SGHTA and FQGNSA. The CDR3 is CASSLGAGGPETQYF. DNA of the CDR3: TGTGCCAGCAGCTTAGGAGCGGGGGGGCCAGAGACCCAGTACTTC.

This clone showed up just once. The V gene is TRBV6-5, the J gene TRBJ2-3, with 7 nucleotides matching TRBD2. This CDR3 has 15 residues. The germline V gene has CDR1 MNHEY and CDR2 SVGAGI. With V trimmed by 2 bases and J by 5 bases, 7 bases remained unmatched. CDR3 loop: CASSYGGGRGDTQYF. As DNA, the CDR3 is TGTGCCAGCAGTTACGGGGGTGGGAGGGGAGATACGCAGTATTTT.

The chain uses TRBV7-9 and TRBJ2-5, with 8 nucleotides matching TRBD2. CDR1 and CDR2 from the germline V gene are SEHNR and FQNEAQ (reference sequence). The CDR3 runs to 15 residues. V gave up 2 bases and J gave up 4 bases; unmatched junction bases: 6. The CDR3 protein is CASSLMAGGTETQYF. CDR3 bases: TGTGCCAGCAGCTTAATGGCGGGGGGTACAGAGACCCAGTACTTC.

This clone was seen just once. This sequence joins TRBV4-3 and TRBJ1-2; tentatively, D is TRBD1 (5 bases). V gave up 0 bases and J gave up 8 bases, with 10 bases separating them. There are 13 residues in the CDR3. Germline CDR1 LGHNA, CDR2 YSLEER. In DNA form, the CDR3 reads TGCGCCAGCAGCCAAGATGAAGGGGCGGGCTACACCTTC. Its translation is CASSQDEGAGYTF.

The chain joins TRBV30 to TRBJ2-3; 7 bases map to TRBD1. Unmatched junction bases numbered 5, after V lost 2 bases and J lost 0 bases. The V gene's germline CDR1 is GTSNPN and CDR2 SVGIG (reference sequence). This CDR3 spans 15 amino acids. The CDR3 protein is CAWSYRDSSTDTQYF. As DNA, the CDR3 is TGTGCCTGGAGTTACCGGGACAGTAGCACAGATACGCAGTATTTT. Together with reference TRBV30 and TRBJ2-3, the CDR3 gives the full variable domain: SQTIHQWPATLVQPVGSPLSLECTVEGTSNPNLYWYRQAAGRGLQLLFYSVGIGQISSEVPQNLSASRPQDRQFILSSKKLLLSDSGFYLCAWSYRDSSTDTQYFGPGTRLTVL.